The 21 T cell receptor beta chains presented below share a single source sample, sequenced in a study of shared clonotypes between healthy human individuals. Assay used: immunoSEQ multiplex PCR; TCRdb lists only in-frame clones, some missing. The table shows about 110,000 clones, with around 68% occurring only once. The sample comprised memory CD8+ T cells sorted from blood. Subset: CD45RO+ cells pooled with CCR7-negative TemRA cells. All receptors come from a woman aged 25 to 39 in good health.

The chain has TRBV27 and TRBJ2-7; TRBD2 matches at 8 bases. The CDR3 is 15 amino acids. Germline values: CDR1 MNHEY, CDR2 SMNVEV (reference sequence). The junction had 7 bases not matched to a gene; V was cut back by 3 bases and J by 3 bases. As DNA, the CDR3 is TGTGCCAGCAGTTTTGGGCGGGAGGCTCTCTACGAGCAGTACTTC. As protein: CASSFGREALYEQYF.

The chain has TRBV7-8 and TRBJ2-2, with a weak D call TRBD2 (5 bases). The CDR3 has 13 amino acids. V lost 2 bases and J 9 bases, leaving 10 bases between the germline ends. Germline CDR1 reads SGHVS; CDR2 reads FQNEAQ. The CDR3 DNA sequence: TGTGCCAGCAGCTTAAGGAGGAGGTGGGAGCTGTTTTTT. Amino acid sequence: CASSLRRRWELFF.

The V and J genes are TRBV10-1 and TRBJ2-5, with TRBD2 matching over 11 bases. The DNA end lines up better with TRBJ2-7; the J call may be wrong. This CDR3 has 16 amino acids. Germline V CDR1 and CDR2: WNHNN, SYGVQD (reference sequence). The CDR3 nucleotides are TGCGCCTGTTCCCCGGGACTAGCGGAGATCTCCTACGAGCAGTACTTC. This codes for CACSPGLAEISYEQYF.

The CDR3 sequence: CASSPYPDYSRGEETQYF. In DNA, the CDR3 is TGTGCCAGCAGCCCGTACCCAGACTACTCTCGGGGAGAAGAGACCCAGTACTTC. The J gene is TRBJ2-5, the V gene TRBV7-2; perhaps TRBD2 as D (5 bases). The V end was cut by 5 bases, the J end by 3 bases, with 25 bases between. This CDR3 comprises 18 residues. The V gene's germline CDR1 is SGHTA and CDR2 FQGNSA.

The genes are TRBV21-1 and TRBJ2-7; the D call TRBD2 from the table was never checked on the DNA. TRBV21-1 is reported as a pseudogene. This CDR3 has 15 amino acids. The DNA of the CDR3 is TGTGCCAGCAGCGTATCGCGGGAGGCCCCCTACGAGCAGTACTTC. Translation: CASSVSREAPYEQYF.

This chain connects TRBV6-1 to TRBJ2-7, with D hard to call. Germline V gene sequence: CDR1 MNHNS, CDR2 SASEGT. V lost 1 base, J lost 2 bases, and 6 bases lay in between. The CDR3 has 13 residues. CDR3 sequence (DNA): TGTGCCAGCAGTGAAGAAAAGACCTACGAGCAGTACTTC. Its translation is CASSEEKTYEQYF.

The chain has TRBV29-1 and TRBJ2-7; 8 bases match TRBD1. This CDR3 has 12 residues. With 7 bases clipped from V and 6 bases from J, the junction kept 8 bases outside the gene matches. The germline V gene encodes CDR1 SQVTM and CDR2 ANQGSEA. CDR3 in amino acids: CSAGTGIAEQYF. The DNA for the CDR3 is TGCAGCGCTGGGACAGGAATTGCCGAGCAGTACTTC.

The chain carries TRBV27 and TRBJ2-7, with 7 bases lining up with TRBD1. CDR3 length: 15 residues. Germline CDR1 is MNHEY and CDR2 is SMNVEV (reference sequence). Trimming took 6 bases from V and 0 from J; bases not matched to a gene: 8. In DNA form, the CDR3 reads TGTGCCAGCAGCTCCTACAGGGGAAGCTCCTACGAGCAGTACTTC. This encodes CASSSYRGSSYEQYF.

This clone occurred many times. The genes are TRBV2 and TRBJ2-7, with D perhaps matching TRBD1 (5 bases). The V gene lost 8 bases and the J gene lost 3 bases, with 17 bases spanning the gap. The V gene's germline CDR1 is SNHLY and CDR2 FYNNEI. This CDR3 is 14 amino acids long. CDR3 sequence (DNA): TGTGCCAGCGAGACATTGACAGACAGCTACGAGCAGTACTTC. This encodes CASETLTDSYEQYF.

In its sample, this clone was seen a few times. The J gene is TRBJ2-5, the V gene TRBV4-2, with D perhaps TRBD2 (6 bases). The germline gives CDR1 LGHNA, CDR2 YNFKEQ. The V gene lost 0 bases and the J gene lost 0 bases, with 14 bases spanning the gap. The CDR3 has 17 amino acids. Written as DNA, the CDR3 is TGTGCCAGCAGCCAAGATGGGGCTAGCGCGAACCAAGAGACCCAGTACTTC. Encoded protein: CASSQDGASANQETQYF.

V is TRBV6-6 and J is TRBJ2-5; TRBD2 matches at 11 bases. Germline V CDR1 and CDR2: MNHNY, SVGAGI (reference sequence). The CDR3 loop spans 16 amino acids. Trimming cost V 2 bases and J 5 bases; bases outside gene matches: 7. CDR3 DNA sequence: TGTGCCAGCAGTTACCCGACTAGCGGGATGGCGGAGACCCAGTACTTC. It specifies CASSYPTSGMAETQYF.

This clone came up a few times. V is TRBV30 and J is TRBJ2-7; D gene unclear. Germline V gives CDR1 GTSNPN, CDR2 SVGIG (reference sequence). Trimming took 4 bases from V and 0 from J, leaving 13 bases between them. This CDR3 comprises 14 residues. CDR3 DNA: TGTGCCTGGATCCCCAGTAAGAGCTCCTACGAGCAGTACTTC. It specifies CAWIPSKSSYEQYF. The variable domain in full, with the rest retrieved from reference TRBV30 and TRBJ2-7, is SQTIHQWPATLVQPVGSPLSLECTVEGTSNPNLYWYRQAAGRGLQLLFYSVGIGQISSEVPQNLSASRPQDRQFILSSKKLLLSDSGFYLCAWIPSKSSYEQYFGPGTRLTVT.

This chain joins TRBV5-1 and TRBJ2-7, with 8 bases that match TRBD1. The J segment lost 1 base and the V segment lost 0 bases, leaving 6 bases of the junction unmatched. In germline, CDR1 is SGHRS, CDR2 YFSETQ. This CDR3 spans 16 amino acids. Here the CDR3 reads CASSLEGQAGSYEQYF. CDR3 in DNA: TGCGCCAGCAGCTTGGAGGGACAGGCGGGGTCCTACGAGCAGTACTTC.

The chain recombines TRBV9 with TRBJ2-1, with D unclear. Trimming stripped 2 bases from V and 12 bases from J, with 15 bases between. The CDR3 totals 13 residues. Germline V gives CDR1 SGDLS, CDR2 YYNGEE. CDR3 in amino acids: CASSVGSPLAQFF. DNA of the CDR3: TGTGCCAGCAGCGTTGGCAGCCCACTGGCGCAGTTCTTC.

This chain connects TRBV28 to TRBJ1-1, with 11 bases identical to TRBD1. V gave up 5 bases and J gave up 5 bases; unmatched junction bases: 13. Germline CDR1 reads MDHEN; CDR2 reads SYDVKM. The CDR3 runs to 17 residues. The CDR3 sequence: CASSLTWGQGDRTEAFF. CDR3 sequence (DNA): TGTGCCAGCAGTCTGACTTGGGGACAGGGGGATCGGACTGAAGCTTTCTTT.

CDR3 sequence reads: CAWSVTGKYQETQYF. The CDR3, as DNA: TGTGCCTGGAGTGTTACTGGGAAGTACCAAGAGACCCAGTACTTC. This chain uses TRBV30 with TRBJ2-5; D is unclear. Germline-derived CDR1 and CDR2 are GTSNPN and SVGIG (reference sequence). The ends were cut back, 0 bases at V and 0 bases at J, with 11 bases in the middle. The CDR3 sequence is 15 residues long.

This sequence joins TRBV5-4 and TRBJ1-4; D unresolved. The CDR3 length is 12 residues. The V and J ends lost 4 bases and 7 bases respectively, with 8 bases between them. CDR1 is SGHNT, CDR2 YYREEE, per germline (reference sequence). This chain's CDR3 is CASSNDGEKLFF. For the CDR3, the DNA is TGTGCCAGCAGCAATGACGGTGAAAAACTGTTTTTT.

Regarding this clone: The likely explanation is a read error, given a far larger clone one base away. This CDR3 is also generated by other DNA sequences in the sample. V usage is TRBV13 and J usage is TRBJ2-7, with TRBD1 identical over 7 bases. Germline CDR1 is PRHDT and CDR2 is FYEKMQ (reference sequence). Trimming removed 3 bases from V and 3 bases from J; junction bases left unmatched: 5. CDR3 length: 14 amino acids. CDR3 bases: TGTGCCAGCAGCTTGTCGGGACAGTTCTACGAGCAGTACTTC. The encoded protein is CASSLSGQFYEQYF.

This clone was seen just once. The rearrangement uses TRBV7-9 and TRBJ2-1; D gene ambiguous. Germline CDR1 SEHNR, CDR2 FQNEAQ (reference sequence). Trimming stripped 1 base from V and 8 bases from J, with 12 bases between. This CDR3 is 14 amino acids long. The CDR3 is CASSLEGFVYEQFF. The CDR3 DNA reads TGTGCCAGCAGCTTAGAGGGTTTTGTATATGAGCAGTTCTTC.

The chain uses TRBV27 and TRBJ2-1; 9 bases align to TRBD2. With V trimmed by 5 bases and J by 7 bases, 15 bases remained unmatched. The CDR3 has 17 residues. Germline V gene sequence: CDR1 MNHEY, CDR2 SMNVEV (reference sequence). Written as DNA, the CDR3 is TGTGCCAGCAGTCCCCTCGGTAGCGGGAGAGGGACGAATGAGCAGTTCTTC. Translated: CASSPLGSGRGTNEQFF.

This clone occurred once. This chain connects TRBV19 to TRBJ2-1; 7 bases map to TRBD2. Trimming cost V 5 bases and J 7 bases; bases outside gene matches: 11. Germline V gene lookup returns CDR1 LNHDA and CDR2 SQIVND (reference sequence). The CDR3 sequence is 15 residues long. CDR3 nucleotide sequence: TGTGCCAGTAGTTCCCCTGGCGGGAGCCGAAATGAGCAGTTCTTC. Its translation is CASSSPGGSRNEQFF.